Presented here are 5 T cell receptor beta chains from one specimen sequenced in a study of cytomegalovirus exposure and HLA in healthy donors. The data were produced by immunoSEQ multiplex PCR, yet TCRdb's version contains in-frame clones alone and is incomplete. The data contain approximately 97,000 clones, about 95% of them singletons. The specimen was PBMCs. The receptors stem from a woman between 18 and 29 years old in good health and CMV-seronegative.

In DNA form, the CDR3 reads TGCGCCAGCAGCACGGACGGGGGGAGCACAGATACGCAGTATTTT. This codes for CASSTDGGSTDTQYF. V gene TRBV5-1 combines with J gene TRBJ2-3; 7 bases line up with TRBD2. The junction had 5 bases not matched to a gene; V was cut back by 4 bases and J by 0 bases. The CDR3 spans 15 residues. CDR1 and CDR2 from the germline V gene are SGHRS and YFSETQ.

The V and J genes are TRBV19 and TRBJ2-3; perhaps TRBD2 as D (5 bases). Germline V gene lookup returns CDR1 LNHDA and CDR2 SQIVND (reference sequence). Trimming removed 8 bases from V and 7 bases from J, with 10 bases in between. The CDR3 has 11 amino acids. The CDR3 protein is CASPRGYTQYF. The CDR3 DNA is TGTGCCAGTCCCCGCGGGTATACGCAGTATTTT.

The V and J genes are TRBV25-1 and TRBJ1-1; 7 nucleotides align to TRBD1. Trimming took 5 bases from V and 3 from J; bases not matched to a gene: 6. The length of the CDR3 is 14 residues. Germline V gene data show CDR1 as MGHDK and CDR2 as SYGVNS. As DNA, the CDR3 is TGTGCCAGCAGTATACAGGGGAGCGACACTGAAGCTTTCTTT. Its protein product is CASSIQGSDTEAFF.

The chain couples TRBV14 to TRBJ1-3; D remains ambiguous. With 2 bases removed from V and 4 bases from J, the gap between germline ends came to 12 bases. The CDR3 totals 15 residues. Germline V gene lookup returns CDR1 SGHDN and CDR2 FVKESK. The CDR3 here is CASSQRAGGGNTIYF. CDR3 DNA sequence: TGTGCCAGCAGCCAAAGGGCAGGCGGGGGAAACACCATATATTTT.

The chain joins TRBV5-1 to TRBJ1-2; the match to TRBD1 covers 9 bases. Per the germline V gene, CDR1 is SGHRS and CDR2 is YFSETQ. V dropped 4 bases and J dropped 8; count of bases not matched to a gene: 9. There are 14 residues in the CDR3. CDR3 amino acids: CASSLGQGGEGYTF. The CDR3 DNA sequence: TGCGCCAGCAGCCTGGGACAGGGAGGAGAAGGCTACACCTTC.